This T cell receptor beta chain was observed in a study of shared clonotypes between healthy human individuals. Positively selected for CCR7, the CD45RO-negative cells used as naive CD8 cells excluded terminally differentiated effector memory CD45RA+ cells. CDR1 and CDR2 from the germline V gene are MNHNS and SASEGT. The V gene lost 3 bases and the J gene lost 10 bases, with 16 bases spanning the gap. This CDR3 contains 14 residues. It was at deep level that the assay was run. TCRdb's copy holds only in-frame clones and misses some; the assay was immunoSEQ multiplex PCR. Counted here are around 2,000,000 clones, about 95% occurring once; the ten biggest clones make up approximately 1%.

The clonotype originates from a man in his late teens or twenties in good health. This chain connects TRBV6-1 to TRBJ2-1; no definite D call. Sequencing input: naive CD8+ T cells sorted from blood. This CDR3 is CASSDPLSRGEQFF. CDR3 DNA sequence: TGTGCCAGCAGTGACCCTTTAAGTCGTGGGGAGCAGTTCTTC.